These T cell receptor beta chains were read from a single sample in a study of Ad26.COV2.S vaccination and SARS-CoV-2 variants. Sequencing used immunoSEQ multiplex PCR; TCRdb keeps in-frame clones, though not all of them. The sample lists about 480,000 clones, approximately 88% seen once, with 10% to 15% in the top ten. This sample comprised peripheral blood, obtained in a trial of Ad26.COV2.S vaccine versus placebo. The receptors derive from a person between 18 and 65 years old who received the Ad26.COV2.S COVID-19 vaccine or a placebo. The CDR3 runs from the conserved cysteine through the conserved F or W. D genes are given only for firm matches. Some rows mark clone size as missing; the rest say once, few, many or name a class of expanded clone.

TRBV30	TRBD1	.	TRBJ2-7	TGTGCCTGCCAACAGGGGTTGAGCTCCTACGAGCAGTACTTC	CACQQGLSSYEQYF
TRBV28	TRBD2	.	TRBJ2-5	TGTGCCAGCAAGACGGGAGGCCCTCAAGAGACCCAGTACTTC	CASKTGGPQETQYF
TRBV15	TRBD2	.	TRBJ2-1	TGTGCCACCAGCGGGGGGCTGGGACTAGCGGGAGGAACCTACAATGAGCAGTTCTTC	CATSGGLGLAGGTYNEQFF
TRBV6-1	.	.	TRBJ1-2	TGTGCCAGCAGTGAAAGCCTGTTCCGGGGGGAGCATGGCTACACCTTC	CASSESLFRGEHGYTF
TRBV6-5	.	.	TRBJ1-3	TGTGCCAGCAGTTACTCGGCCAGGAGCGTGAACACCATATATTTT	CASSYSARSVNTIYF
TRBV2	.	.	TRBJ2-1	TGTGCCAGCAGAAAGGACTTTAATGAGCAGTTCTTC	CASRKDFNEQFF
TRBV6-5	TRBD1	once	TRBJ1-1	TGTGCCAGCAGTTACTCAACAGGGGCTAGTGAAGCTTTCTTT	CASSYSTGASEAFF
TRBV14	.	.	TRBJ1-1	TGTGCCAGCAGCCAACCCCCGGGTCCGAGGCCTTTCTTT	CASSQPPGPRPFF
TRBV5-1	TRBD1	.	TRBJ2-4	TGCGCCAGCAGCCCCGGACAGGGGAGGAACATTCAGTACTTC	CASSPGQGRNIQYF
TRBV6-2/TRBV6-3	.	.	TRBJ2-2	TGTGCCAGCAGTTACTCGGAGGTGAAAAACACCGGGGAGCTGTTTTTT	CASSYSEVKNTGELFF
TRBV7-8	.	.	TRBJ2-2	TGTGCCAGCAGCTTAGAGAGCGGGCTGTTTTTT	CASSLESGLFF
TRBV19	.	.	TRBJ1-5	TGTGCCAGTAGTATCACGTACAATCAGCCCCAGCATTTT	CASSITYNQPQHF
TRBV7-2	TRBD1	few	TRBJ2-1	TGTGCCAGCAGCCGGGACAGCTCCTACAATGAGCAGTTCTTC	CASSRDSSYNEQFF
TRBV15	TRBD1	.	TRBJ2-7	TGTGCCACCAGCAGAGGGACAGGGAGTTCCTACGAGCAGTACTTC	CATSRGTGSSYEQYF